The subject of this entry is one TCR beta chain. This specimen belongs to a study of cytomegalovirus exposure and HLA in healthy donors. Trimming removed 1 base from V and 0 bases from J, with 9 bases in between. This CDR3 is built from 15 residues. Per the germline V gene, CDR1 is SGHTA and CDR2 is FQGNSA. PCR involved 60 Vbeta and 13 Jbeta primers. TCRdb's copy holds only in-frame clones and misses some; the assay was immunoSEQ multiplex PCR. This sample has about 230,000 clones, with around 80% found just once. The V gene is TRBV7-2, the J gene TRBJ1-2; a possible D gene is TRBD1 (5 bases). This receptor was obtained from a woman aged 35 to 49 in good health and CMV-seronegative. Sample: PBMCs. Here the CDR3 reads CASSLDRPTNYGYTF. The CDR3 bases are TGTGCCAGCAGCTTAGACAGGCCTACTAACTATGGCTACACCTTC.